These 25 T cell receptor beta chains came from one sample sequenced in a study of T cells in Graves' hyperthyroidism and ophthalmopathy. From RNA transcripts, TCR beta CDR3 regions were amplified. First-round RT-PCR targeting the TCR CDR3 was performed with the HTBI primer set. In TCRdb, the multiplex PCR reads were re-called with MiXCR into one record per CDR3 protein. This sample has around 340,000 distinct CDR3 sequences, with roughly 21% found just once. The sequenced sample consisted of blood. These TCRs come from a woman in her 50s with Graves' hyperthyroidism.

At least ten counts were recorded for this clonotype. The CDR3 DNA reads TGTGCCAGCAGCTTCTCCAGGGTAGCCAAAAACATTCAGTACTTC. Amino acids: CASSFSRVAKNIQYF. The gene calls are TRBV11-2 and TRBJ2-4; D is perhaps TRBD1 (5 bases). This CDR3 comprises 15 residues. Trimming removed 3 bases at V and 0 bases at J, with 9 bases between. The V gene's germline CDR1 is SGHAT and CDR2 FQNNGV.

This clonotype has a count of ten or more. J is TRBJ2-1 and V is TRBV5-1, with no clear D. The V end was cut by 0 bases, the J end by 9 bases, with 13 bases between. The CDR3 is made up of 14 amino acids. Per germline, CDR1 SGHRS and CDR2 YFSETQ. This chain's CDR3 is CASSLADPRTEQFF. Written as DNA, the CDR3 is TGCGCCAGCAGCTTGGCCGACCCGAGGACTGAGCAGTTCTTC.

The rearrangement joins TRBV3-1 to TRBJ1-3; D gene ambiguous. Germline V gives CDR1 LGHDT, CDR2 YNNKEL (reference sequence). V was pared by 2 bases and J by 0 bases, with 8 bases between. CDR3 length: 15 residues. The CDR3 DNA sequence: TGTGCCAGCAGCCAACTTGAGAGCTCTGGAAACACCATATATTTT. Its protein is CASSQLESSGNTIYF.

In this sample, this clonotype turned up a few times. This chain connects TRBV19 to TRBJ2-2, with a possible D match to TRBD1 (7 bases). This CDR3 spans 14 amino acids. From germline, CDR1 is LNHDA and CDR2 SQIVND (reference sequence). The V end lost 6 bases, the J end lost 5 bases, and 13 bases lay between the germline ends. The CDR3 bases are TGTGCCAGTAGGGTGGAGGGGGCAACCGGGGAGCTGTTTTTT. Translation: CASRVEGATGELFF.

The sample holds many counts of this clonotype. This chain uses TRBV6-2 or TRBV6-3 with TRBJ1-5; no clear D. The CDR3 totals 15 residues. Trimming pared 6 bases from V and 0 bases from J, leaving 12 bases between. Germline values: CDR1 MNHEY, CDR2 SVGEGT. The CDR3 spells CASRYQSYSNQPQHF. For the CDR3, the DNA is TGTGCCAGCAGGTATCAGAGTTATAGCAATCAGCCCCAGCATTTT.

This clonotype was counted ten times or more. The chain combines TRBV11-3 with TRBJ2-3; 10 nucleotides align to TRBD1. Germline lookup yields CDR1 SGHNT and CDR2 YENEEA. The CDR3 is 17 residues long. Trimming at V came to 3 bases and at J to 6 bases, leaving 12 bases not matched to a gene. CDR3 coding DNA: TGTGCCAGCAGCTTTAAGACCGGGACAGGGGTGGCGGATACGCAGTATTTT. This encodes CASSFKTGTGVADTQYF. Full variable domain (rest looked up from reference TRBV11-3 and TRBJ2-3): EAGVVQSPRYKIIEKKQPVAFWCNPISGHNTLYWYLQNLGQGPELLIRYENEEAVDDSQLPKDRFSAERLKGVDSTLKIQPAELGDSAVYLCASSFKTGTGVADTQYFGPGTRLTVL.

This clonotype was counted many times. The rearrangement links TRBV2 to TRBJ2-7, with TRBD2 matching over 7 bases. The length of the CDR3 is 15 residues. The germline CDR1 and CDR2 sequences are SNHLY and FYNNEI. V lost 5 bases, J lost 2 bases, and 9 bases stayed unmatched. The CDR3 loop is CASSRYGEGTYEQYF. The CDR3 DNA reads as TGTGCCAGCAGTCGCTACGGGGAGGGAACCTACGAGCAGTACTTC.

This clonotype was detected many times. The chain couples TRBV5-1 to TRBJ2-1, with no clear D. Germline values: CDR1 SGHRS, CDR2 YFSETQ. There are 17 residues in the CDR3. V shed 1 base and J shed 0 bases, with 14 bases lying between them. As DNA, the CDR3 is TGCGCCAGCAGCTTGAGTGTCGGGCAATTCTCCTACAATGAGCAGTTCTTC. Protein product: CASSLSVGQFSYNEQFF.

The V and J genes are TRBV14 and TRBJ2-5; 9 bases are shared with TRBD1. The trim removed 5 bases at V and 5 bases at J, leaving 9 bases unmatched. Germline-derived CDR1 and CDR2 are SGHDN and FVKESK. The CDR3 length is 15 residues. Here the CDR3 DNA reads TGTGCCAGCAGCACTCCGGGACAGGGTTTGGAGACCCAGTACTTC. It yields the protein CASSTPGQGLETQYF. The complete variable domain, with remaining parts taken from reference TRBV14 and TRBJ2-5, reads EAGVTQFPSHSVIEKGQTVTLRCDPISGHDNLYWYRRVMGKEIKFLLHFVKESKQDESGMPNNRFLAERTGGTYSTLKVQPAELEDSGVYFCASSTPGQGLETQYFGPGTRLLVL.

V is TRBV7-2 and J is TRBJ2-7, with 11 nucleotides matching TRBD2. Looked up from germline, CDR1 is SGHTA and CDR2 is FQGNSA. The CDR3 loop spans 14 amino acids. The V segment lost 5 bases and the J segment 7 bases; nucleotides outside the gene matches: 7. The CDR3 nucleotides are TGTGCCAGCAGCCCCGGGACTAGCGGCGGGGAGCAGTACTTC. Its translation: CASSPGTSGGEQYF. The whole variable domain, remainder taken from reference TRBV7-2 and TRBJ2-7, is GAGVSQSPSNKVTEKGKDVELRCDPISGHTALYWYRQSLGQGLEFLIYFQGNSAPDKSGLPSDRFSAERTGGSVSTLTIQRTQQEDSAVYLCASSPGTSGGEQYFGPGTRLTVT.

This clonotype has a single count. This chain links TRBV5-1 with TRBJ2-2; TRBD1 agrees at 8 bases. Germline CDR1 reads SGHRS; CDR2 reads YFSETQ. V shed 1 base and J 2 bases; nucleotides not matched to a gene: 7. This CDR3 spans 17 amino acids. CDR3 sequence: CASSLSLDRVNTGELFF. In DNA, the CDR3 is TGCGCCAGCAGCTTGAGTTTGGACAGGGTCAACACCGGGGAGCTGTTTTTT.

This clonotype occurred many times. The V call is TRBV18, the J call TRBJ1-2; D is perhaps TRBD1 (5 bases). This CDR3 spans 14 amino acids. Per germline, CDR1 KGHSH and CDR2 LQKENI. Trimming removed 5 bases at V and 8 bases at J, with 18 bases between. This chain's CDR3 is CASSTSSTVDGYTF. The DNA for the CDR3 is TGTGCCAGCTCAACCAGTTCGACAGTCGACGGCTACACCTTC.

The V and J genes are TRBV9 and TRBJ1-2; D unclear. Germline V CDR1 and CDR2: SGDLS, YYNGEE. Trimming took 4 bases from V and 2 from J, leaving 9 bases between them. The CDR3 length is 13 residues. CDR3 region: CASSYDTNYGYTF. CDR3 nucleotides: TGTGCCAGCAGCTACGACACAAACTATGGCTACACCTTC. Drawing the rest from reference TRBV9 and TRBJ1-2, the complete variable domain is DSGVTQTPKHLITATGQRVTLRCSPRSGDLSVYWYQQSLDQGLQFLIQYYNGEERAKGNILERFSAQQFPDLHSELNLSSLELGDSALYFCASSYDTNYGYTFGSGTRLTVV.

This clonotype was observed many times. Here the CDR3 DNA reads TGCAGTGCTAGAGGCGGGGGGGGGAACACTGAAGCTTTCTTT. Residues: CSARGGGGNTEAFF. The V call is TRBV20-1, the J call TRBJ1-1; D perhaps matches TRBD1 (5 bases). Germline lookup yields CDR1 DFQATT and CDR2 SNEGSKA (reference sequence). There are 14 residues in the CDR3. Trimming shortened V by 1 base and J by 1 base, and 10 bases separated the two germline ends.

The chain is built from TRBV27 and TRBJ1-3; a weak D match, TRBD1 (5 bases). The CDR3 sequence is 16 residues long. Trimming took 1 base from V and 0 from J, leaving 10 bases between them. From germline, CDR1 is MNHEY and CDR2 SMNVEV (reference sequence). The CDR3 bases are TGTGCCAGCAGTTTATTCGGACACAACTCTGGAAACACCATATATTTT. It encodes CASSLFGHNSGNTIYF.

This clonotype was detected only once. The chain carries TRBV20-1 and TRBJ2-1; 9 nucleotides agree with TRBD1. In germline, CDR1 is DFQATT, CDR2 SNEGSKA (reference sequence). V gave up 5 bases and J gave up 3 bases; unmatched junction bases: 8. The CDR3 runs 15 residues. In DNA form, the CDR3 reads TGCAGTGCTCTCTACCGGGACAGGGACTACAATGAGCAGTTCTTC. Its translation: CSALYRDRDYNEQFF.

This clonotype came up many times. The chain combines TRBV24-1 with TRBJ2-3; TRBD1 agrees at 8 bases. J lost 0 bases, V lost 1 base, and 8 bases had no gene match. The CDR3 contains 18 residues. CDR1 KGHDR and CDR2 SFDVKD come from the germline V gene. The DNA of the CDR3 is TGTGCCACCAGTGATTTCGGCAGGGGGCGATCTAGCACAGATACGCAGTATTTT. Encoded protein: CATSDFGRGRSSTDTQYF.

The chain combines TRBV6-1 with TRBJ2-2; 15 nucleotides match TRBD2. Unmatched junction bases numbered 6, after V lost 6 bases and J lost 7 bases. In germline, CDR1 is MNHNS, CDR2 SASEGT. This CDR3 has 16 amino acids. As DNA, the CDR3 is TGTGCCAGCAGCGCACGGACTAGCGGGGGGGGCGGGGAGCTGTTTTTT. Translated, it gives CASSARTSGGGGELFF.

Comment on this clonotype: A single base separates this from a much larger clone, so it may be a read error. The chain joins TRBV12-3 or TRBV12-4 to TRBJ2-7; D call uncertain. The CDR3 runs to 16 residues. The CDR3 nucleotides read TGTGCCAGCAGTTCAGAAATCCCCTCCTCCTACTACAAGCAGTACTTC. This encodes CASSSEIPSSYYKQYF.

This clonotype was recorded many times. The V gene is TRBV2, the J gene TRBJ2-3; no clear D gene. This CDR3 has 16 residues. The V end was cut by 3 bases, the J end by 2 bases, with 15 bases between. The germline V gene has CDR1 SNHLY and CDR2 FYNNEI. Written as DNA, the CDR3 is TGTGCCAGCAGTGAGGAGAACGGAACACCCACAGATACGCAGTATTTT. Its protein is CASSEENGTPTDTQYF.

The V and J genes are TRBV2 and TRBJ2-1; maybe TRBD2 (5 bases). Germline CDR1 is SNHLY and CDR2 is FYNNEI. V was pared by 7 bases and J by 0 bases, with 10 bases between. This CDR3 has 14 amino acids. For the CDR3, the DNA is TGTGCCAGCAAGGCTAGCAGCTCCTACAATGAGCAGTTCTTC. Amino acids: CASKASSSYNEQFF.

This clonotype appeared many times. At one end the junction does not follow the germline gene, possibly because of a read error. The chain joins TRBV13 to TRBJ2-1, with TRBD2 matching over 8 bases. Per the germline V gene, CDR1 is PRHDT and CDR2 is FYEKMQ (reference sequence). The CDR3 contains 15 residues. CDR3 sequence reads: CASTLQTSGYNEQFF. The CDR3 DNA reads TGTGCCAGCACCTTACAAACTAGCGGTTACAATGAGCAGTTCTTC.

This clonotype was seen repeatedly, ten times or more. The rearrangement links TRBV12-3 or TRBV12-4 to TRBJ1-2, with D unresolved. Trimming cost V 3 bases and J 3 bases, with 14 bases left between them. The CDR3 is 15 amino acids. CDR3 protein: CASSLKFGPYYGYTF. In nucleotides, the CDR3 is TGTGCCAGCAGTTTGAAATTCGGGCCGTACTATGGCTACACCTTC.

This clonotype was seen ten or more times. V usage is TRBV3-1 and J usage is TRBJ2-1; tentative D call: TRBD2 (5 bases). This CDR3 has 15 amino acids. Per germline, CDR1 LGHDT and CDR2 YNNKEL (reference sequence). V gave up 0 bases and J gave up 3 bases, with 9 bases separating them. DNA of the CDR3: TGTGCCAGCAGCCAAGAATTTGGGAGCTACAATGAGCAGTTCTTC. It codes for CASSQEFGSYNEQFF.

This clonotype has at least ten counts. The gene calls are TRBV28 and TRBJ2-1; D is possibly TRBD1 or TRBD2 (5 bases each). Trimming took 1 base from V and 6 from J, leaving 10 bases between them. Germline-derived CDR1 and CDR2 are MDHEN and SYDVKM. This CDR3 has 14 residues. The CDR3 here is CASSLSREPNEQFF. The CDR3 DNA reads as TGTGCCAGCAGTTTATCCAGGGAGCCCAATGAGCAGTTCTTC.